Sequencing of this TCR beta chain was carried out in a study of blood T cells in healthy people across ages. At the level of the study: About one barcoded beta molecule per two T cells was the capture yield of template switching.

This clonotype was picked up a small number of times. Its target is not known. The study, taken as a whole, reports: Older individuals had lower TCR beta diversity per million T cells (the decline was roughly linear).

The CDR3 loop spans 14 amino acids. In germline, CDR1 is MNHEY, CDR2 SVGAGI. A second 7 to 11 cycle PCR used barcoded and J-beta primers. TCRdb used MiXCR to reprocess the 5' RACE reads, holding one entry per CDR3 protein. The table records 350,000 to 450,000 distinct CDR3 sequences, about 55% of them present only once. This sequence joins TRBV6-5 and TRBJ2-5; D is possibly TRBD1 (6 bases). The J call may be mistaken, given a closer DNA end match to TRBJ2-7. The source of this sequence is a man aged 55 to 70 in good health. Sequencing used blood. CDR3 in amino acids: CASSHRQDGYEQYF. CDR3 sequence (DNA): TGTGCCAGCAGTCACAGACAGGATGGCTACGAGCAGTACTTC.